Below are 17 T cell receptor beta chains sequenced from a single sample in a study of T-cell memory formation after mild COVID-19. Each CDR3 protein gets one entry after TCRdb re-called the 5' RACE reads with MiXCR. There are 280,000 or so distinct CDR3 sequences in the sample; about a sixth occur only once, and 20% to 25% lies in the top ten. Source material: PBMCs or a T cell subset sorted from them (not recorded which). These receptors came from a man aged 18-30 years who had mild COVID-19 (a few samples of this study predate the infection). Cell type and time point are not known.

The chain recombines TRBV18 with TRBJ2-7; D is perhaps TRBD1 (5 bases). Germline CDR1 is KGHSH and CDR2 is LQKENI. Trimming stripped 1 base from V and 0 bases from J, with 7 bases between. CDR3 size: 14 residues. This CDR3 reads CASSPLDSSYEQYF. The DNA for the CDR3 is TGTGCCAGCTCACCACTCGACAGCTCCTACGAGCAGTACTTC.

CDR3 residues: CASSTRTGGNEQFF. CDR3 DNA sequence: TGTGCCAGTAGTACAAGGACAGGGGGAAATGAGCAGTTCTTC. The chain employs TRBV19 and TRBJ2-1; the match to TRBD1 covers 10 bases. Germline V CDR1 and CDR2: LNHDA, SQIVND (reference sequence). The CDR3 is 14 amino acids. With V trimmed by 4 bases and J by 7 bases, 4 bases remained unmatched.

This clonotype came up a few times. J is TRBJ2-3 and V is TRBV30, with 8 bases aligning to TRBD2. This CDR3 has 16 amino acids. The V gene's germline CDR1 is GTSNPN and CDR2 SVGIG (reference sequence). Unmatched junction bases numbered 12, after V lost 3 bases and J lost 4 bases. The CDR3 nucleotides are TGTGCCTGGAGCCGGGGCGCGGGGGGCCTCTCAGATACGCAGTATTTT. It codes for CAWSRGAGGLSDTQYF.

This clonotype came up many times. The gene calls are TRBV12-3 or TRBV12-4 and TRBJ2-1, with D hard to call. The V gene lost 7 bases and the J gene lost 1 base, with 14 bases spanning the gap. The length of the CDR3 is 15 residues. The chain's CDR3 is CASNHRRVSYNEQFF. As DNA, the CDR3 is TGTGCCAGCAACCATAGGCGAGTATCCTACAATGAGCAGTTCTTC.

The chain has TRBV7-9 and TRBJ2-3; D possibly corresponds to TRBD2 (7 bases). Germline values: CDR1 SEHNR, CDR2 FQNEAQ (reference sequence). This CDR3 contains 12 residues. The germline V and J ends were trimmed by 3 bases and 12 bases, with 13 bases remaining between them. The CDR3 protein is CASSFGGGTQYF. CDR3 sequence (DNA): TGTGCCAGCAGCTTCGGCGGGGGCACCCAGTATTTT.

This clonotype was counted between two and nine times. This chain links TRBV7-9 with TRBJ1-2, with D possibly being TRBD1 (6 bases). V lost 10 bases and J 13 bases, leaving 22 bases between the germline ends. Germline CDR1 is SEHNR and CDR2 is FQNEAQ (reference sequence). The CDR3 has 12 amino acids. The CDR3 DNA sequence: TGTGCCACCGAAGGGGGGGCAGGGAACCTCACCTTC. Its protein product is CATEGGAGNLTF.

The J gene is TRBJ1-5, the V gene TRBV7-6; D perhaps matches TRBD1 (5 bases). Germline lookup yields CDR1 SGHVS and CDR2 FNYEAQ. CDR3 size: 13 residues. V was trimmed by 0 bases and J by 6 bases, leaving 6 bases between them. The CDR3 DNA reads TGTGCCAGCAGCTTAGCGCAGGGTCAGCCCCAGCATTTT. Amino acids: CASSLAQGQPQHF. Complete variable domain (other parts from reference TRBV7-6 and TRBJ1-5): GAGVSQSPRYKVTKRGQDVALRCDPISGHVSLYWYRQALGQGPEFLTYFNYEAQQDKSGLPNDRFSAERPEGSISTLTIQRTEQRDSAMYRCASSLAQGQPQHFGDGTRLSIL.

The gene calls are TRBV4-1 and TRBJ2-3, with D unclear. The V and J ends lost 0 bases and 1 base respectively, with 14 bases between them. Germline CDR1 is MGHRA and CDR2 is YSYEKL. The CDR3 consists of 17 residues. The chain's CDR3 is CASSQEGRTLRTDTQYF. The CDR3 DNA follows: TGCGCCAGCAGCCAAGAGGGCAGGACCTTACGCACAGATACGCAGTATTTT.

This clonotype occurred a few times. The chain couples TRBV7-9 to TRBJ1-1, with D possibly matching TRBD1 (5 bases). Trimming left V 1 base short and J 3 bases short, with 24 bases between. The CDR3 is made up of 19 amino acids. Germline-derived CDR1 and CDR2 are SEHNR and FQNEAQ (reference sequence). CDR3 region: CASSLVILGLGRAHTEAFF. The CDR3, as DNA: TGTGCCAGCAGCTTAGTAATTTTGGGTTTGGGCAGGGCACACACTGAAGCTTTCTTT.

The chain joins TRBV19 to TRBJ2-3; the D gene is possibly TRBD2 (5 bases). This CDR3 comprises 15 residues. The V end lost 3 bases, the J end lost 0 bases, and 10 bases lay between the germline ends. Germline V gene lookup returns CDR1 LNHDA and CDR2 SQIVND (reference sequence). CDR3 coding DNA: TGTGCCAGTAGTATTCGGGGTGCTAGCACAGATACGCAGTATTTT. Its protein product is CASSIRGASTDTQYF.

A few counts support this clonotype. V gene TRBV4-3 combines with J gene TRBJ1-2, with 7 bases aligning to TRBD1. Per the germline V gene, CDR1 is LGHNA and CDR2 is YSLEER. Unmatched junction bases numbered 5, after V lost 0 bases and J lost 4 bases. The CDR3 spans 15 residues. CDR3 bases: TGCGCCAGCAGCCAAGATATGGACAGGCCCTATGGCTACACCTTC. Translating it yields CASSQDMDRPYGYTF.

This clonotype was counted many times. This chain links TRBV5-1 with TRBJ2-5, with D possibly being TRBD2 (6 bases). Germline CDR1 is SGHRS and CDR2 is YFSETQ. This CDR3 comprises 14 residues. The germline V and J ends were trimmed by 4 bases and 5 bases, with 15 bases remaining between them. CDR3 DNA sequence: TGCGCCAGCAGCGCGGGACGGTGGGGGGAGACCCAGTACTTC. This sequence encodes CASSAGRWGETQYF.

This clonotype appeared a few times. The CDR3 sequence is CSAPVGGGALGEQFF. The DNA of the CDR3 is TGCAGTGCGCCCGTGGGCGGGGGGGCTTTGGGTGAGCAGTTCTTC. The chain carries TRBV20-1 and TRBJ2-1, with TRBD2 matching 9 bases. From germline, CDR1 is DFQATT and CDR2 SNEGSKA (reference sequence). This CDR3 comprises 15 residues. The ends lost 6 bases at V and 9 bases at J; junction bases unmatched: 15.

This chain uses TRBV4-2 with TRBJ1-1, with a possible D match to TRBD1 (6 bases). V was cut by 2 bases and J by 0 bases, with 16 bases left in between. This CDR3 has 17 amino acids. Looked up from germline, CDR1 is LGHNA and CDR2 is YNFKEQ. For the CDR3, the DNA is TGTGCCAGCAGCCAACTCGTGGGGGGCAGGGTGAACACTGAAGCTTTCTTT. Protein: CASSQLVGGRVNTEAFF.

The rearrangement joins TRBV4-1 to TRBJ2-3, with D possibly matching TRBD1 (5 bases). CDR3 length: 16 residues. Germline V gene lookup returns CDR1 MGHRA and CDR2 YSYEKL. Trimming left V 0 bases short and J 4 bases short, with 14 bases between. The CDR3 region is CASSQEIAGIADTQYF. CDR3 sequence (DNA): TGCGCCAGCAGCCAAGAGATAGCAGGGATCGCAGATACGCAGTATTTT.

The chain couples TRBV6-5 to TRBJ1-5; D is perhaps TRBD1 (5 bases). The V gene's germline CDR1 is MNHEY and CDR2 SVGAGI. The CDR3 consists of 13 residues. The V end lost 6 bases, the J end lost 3 bases, and 9 bases lay between the germline ends. CDR3 protein: CASSGTLNQPQHF. The CDR3 DNA is TGTGCCAGCAGCGGGACCCTCAATCAGCCCCAGCATTTT.

In this sample, this clonotype turned up many times. This chain joins TRBV7-2 and TRBJ2-7; D remains ambiguous. Deletions cut 6 bases from V and 2 bases from J, with 5 bases between. The CDR3 totals 11 residues. Germline loops: CDR1 SGHTA, CDR2 FQGNSA. CDR3 sequence: CASSSAYEQYF. Here the CDR3 DNA reads TGTGCCAGCAGTTCGGCCTACGAGCAGTACTTC.